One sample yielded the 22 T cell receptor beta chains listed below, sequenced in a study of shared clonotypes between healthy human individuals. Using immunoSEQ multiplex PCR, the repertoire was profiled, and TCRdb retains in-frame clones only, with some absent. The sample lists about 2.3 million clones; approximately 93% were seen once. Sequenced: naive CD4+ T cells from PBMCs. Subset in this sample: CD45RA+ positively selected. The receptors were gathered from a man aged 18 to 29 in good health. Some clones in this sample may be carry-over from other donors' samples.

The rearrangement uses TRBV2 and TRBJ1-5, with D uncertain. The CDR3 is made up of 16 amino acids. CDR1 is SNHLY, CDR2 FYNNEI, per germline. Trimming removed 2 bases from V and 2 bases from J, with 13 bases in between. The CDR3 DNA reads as TGTGCCAGCAGTGAACGCCCCCCGGGCCGCAATCAGCCCCAGCATTTT. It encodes CASSERPPGRNQPQHF.

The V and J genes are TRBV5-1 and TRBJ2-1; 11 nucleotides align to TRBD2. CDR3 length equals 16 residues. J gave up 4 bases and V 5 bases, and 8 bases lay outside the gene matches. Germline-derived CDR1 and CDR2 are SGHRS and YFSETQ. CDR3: CASSFTGLAEYNEQFF. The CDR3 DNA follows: TGCGCCAGCAGTTTTACGGGACTAGCGGAATACAATGAGCAGTTCTTC.

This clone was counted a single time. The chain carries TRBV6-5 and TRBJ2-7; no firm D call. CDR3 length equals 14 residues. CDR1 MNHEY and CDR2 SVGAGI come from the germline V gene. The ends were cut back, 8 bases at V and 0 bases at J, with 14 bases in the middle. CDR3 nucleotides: TGTGCCAGCCAAAGAGGACGGCACTCCTACGAGCAGTACTTC. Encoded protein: CASQRGRHSYEQYF.

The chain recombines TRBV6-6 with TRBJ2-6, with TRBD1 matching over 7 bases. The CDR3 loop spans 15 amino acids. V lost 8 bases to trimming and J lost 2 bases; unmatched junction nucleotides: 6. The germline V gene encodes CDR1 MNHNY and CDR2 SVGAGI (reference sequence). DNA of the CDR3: TGTGCCAGCCTTAACCAGGGGGCTGGGGCCAACGTCCTGACTTTC. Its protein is CASLNQGAGANVLTF.

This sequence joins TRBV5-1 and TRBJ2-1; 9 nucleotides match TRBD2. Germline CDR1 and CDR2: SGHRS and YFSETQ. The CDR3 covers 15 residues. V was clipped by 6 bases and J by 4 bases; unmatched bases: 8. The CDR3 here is CASTQTSGPYNEQFF. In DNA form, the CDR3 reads TGCGCCAGCACCCAAACTAGCGGGCCATACAATGAGCAGTTCTTC. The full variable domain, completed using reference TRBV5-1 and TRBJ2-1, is KAGVTQTPRYLIKTRGQQVTLSCSPISGHRSVSWYQQTPGQGLQFLFEYFSETQRNKGNFPGRFSGRQFSNSRSEMNVSTLELGDSALYLCASTQTSGPYNEQFFGPGTRLTVL.

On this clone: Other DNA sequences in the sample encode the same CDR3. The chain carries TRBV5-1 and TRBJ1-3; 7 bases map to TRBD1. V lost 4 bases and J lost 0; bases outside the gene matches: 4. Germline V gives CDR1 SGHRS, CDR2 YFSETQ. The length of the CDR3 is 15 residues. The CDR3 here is CASSGGQSSGNTIYF. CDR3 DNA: TGCGCCAGCAGCGGGGGACAGAGCTCTGGAAACACCATATATTTT.

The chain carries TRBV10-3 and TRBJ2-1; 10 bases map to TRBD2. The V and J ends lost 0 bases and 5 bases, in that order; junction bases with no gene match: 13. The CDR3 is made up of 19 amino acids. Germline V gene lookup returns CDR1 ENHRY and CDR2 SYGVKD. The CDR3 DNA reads TGTGCCATCAGTGAGTCGACGGTTCCTAGCGGGAGAGCGGACAATGAGCAGTTCTTC. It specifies CAISESTVPSGRADNEQFF.

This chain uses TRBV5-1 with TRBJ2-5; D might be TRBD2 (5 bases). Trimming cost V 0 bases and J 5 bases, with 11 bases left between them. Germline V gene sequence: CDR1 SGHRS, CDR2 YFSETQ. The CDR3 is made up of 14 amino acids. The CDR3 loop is CASSLVSAGETQYF. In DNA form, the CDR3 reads TGCGCCAGCAGCTTGGTCTCTGCGGGTGAGACCCAGTACTTC.

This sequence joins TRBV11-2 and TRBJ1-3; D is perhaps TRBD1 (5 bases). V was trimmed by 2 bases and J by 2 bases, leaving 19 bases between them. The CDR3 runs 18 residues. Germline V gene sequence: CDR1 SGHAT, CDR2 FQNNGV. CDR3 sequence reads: CASSLPHQRGAAGNTIYF. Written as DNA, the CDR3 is TGTGCCAGCAGCTTACCCCACCAGAGGGGCGCGGCTGGAAACACCATATATTTT.

As DNA, the CDR3 is TGTGCCAGCAGCTTCGGACAGCCCTATGGCTACACCTTC. As protein: CASSFGQPYGYTF. The rearrangement joins TRBV7-2 to TRBJ1-2; the D gene is possibly TRBD1 (6 bases). V gave up 3 bases and J gave up 4 bases, with 9 bases separating them. This CDR3 has 13 amino acids. Per the germline V gene, CDR1 is SGHTA and CDR2 is FQGNSA.

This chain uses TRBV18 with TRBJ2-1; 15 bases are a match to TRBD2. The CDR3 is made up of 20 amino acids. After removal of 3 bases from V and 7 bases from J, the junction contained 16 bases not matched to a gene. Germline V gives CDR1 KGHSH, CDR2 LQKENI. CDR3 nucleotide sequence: TGTGCCAGCTCACCTCAGCCGGACGGGACTAGCGGGAGGAGAGGAAATGAGCAGTTCTTC. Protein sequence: CASSPQPDGTSGRRGNEQFF. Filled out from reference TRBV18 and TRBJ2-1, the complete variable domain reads NAGVMQNPRHLVRRRGQEARLRCSPMKGHSHVYWYRQLPEEGLKFMVYLQKENIIDESGMPKERFSAEFPKEGPSILRIQQVVRGDSAAYFCASSPQPDGTSGRRGNEQFFGPGTRLTVL.

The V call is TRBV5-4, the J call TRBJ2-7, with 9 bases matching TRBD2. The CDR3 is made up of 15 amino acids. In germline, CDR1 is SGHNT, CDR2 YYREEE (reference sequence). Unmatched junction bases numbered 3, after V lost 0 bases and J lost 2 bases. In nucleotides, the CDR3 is TGTGCCAGCAGCTTGGGGACTAGCGCGCCCTACGAGCAGTACTTC. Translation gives CASSLGTSAPYEQYF. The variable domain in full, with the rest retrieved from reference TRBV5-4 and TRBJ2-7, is ETGVTQSPTHLIKTRGQQVTLRCSSQSGHNTVSWYQQALGQGPQFIFQYYREEENGRGNFPPRFSGLQFPNYSSELNVNALELDDSALYLCASSLGTSAPYEQYFGPGTRLTVT.

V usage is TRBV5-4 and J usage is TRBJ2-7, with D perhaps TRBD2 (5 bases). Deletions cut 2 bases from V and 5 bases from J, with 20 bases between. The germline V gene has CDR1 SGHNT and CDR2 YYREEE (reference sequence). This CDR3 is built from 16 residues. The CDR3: CASSFPPGKVPDEQYF. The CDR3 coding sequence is TGTGCCAGCAGCTTCCCTCCCGGGAAGGTCCCTGACGAGCAGTACTTC.

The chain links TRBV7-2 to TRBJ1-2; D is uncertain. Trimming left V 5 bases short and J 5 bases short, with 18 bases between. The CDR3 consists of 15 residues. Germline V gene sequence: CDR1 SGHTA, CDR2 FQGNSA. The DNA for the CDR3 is TGTGCCAGCAGCCCGCGCTTTGATGGTGGGTATGGCTACACCTTC. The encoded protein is CASSPRFDGGYGYTF.

The CDR3 DNA follows: TGTGCCAGCAGTCGACTAGCGGGAGATGATGAGCAGTTCTTC. Its translation: CASSRLAGDDEQFF. The chain carries TRBV2 and TRBJ2-1; 12 nucleotides match TRBD2. CDR3 length: 14 amino acids. V lost 5 bases to trimming and J lost 8 bases; unmatched junction nucleotides: 4. Germline lookup yields CDR1 SNHLY and CDR2 FYNNEI. Full variable domain (missing parts from reference TRBV2 and TRBJ2-1): EPEVTQTPSHQVTQMGQEVILRCVPISNHLYFYWYRQILGQKVEFLVSFYNNEISEKSEIFDDQFSVERPDGSNFTLKIRSTKLEDSAMYFCASSRLAGDDEQFFGPGTRLTVL.

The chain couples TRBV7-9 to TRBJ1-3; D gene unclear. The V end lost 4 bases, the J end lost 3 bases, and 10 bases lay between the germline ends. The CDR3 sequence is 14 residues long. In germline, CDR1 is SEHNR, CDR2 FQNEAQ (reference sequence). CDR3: CASSSPSRGNTIYF. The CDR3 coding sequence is TGTGCCAGCAGCTCCCCTTCGCGTGGAAACACCATATATTTT. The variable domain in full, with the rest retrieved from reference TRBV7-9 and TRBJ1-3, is DTGVSQNPRHKITKRGQNVTFRCDPISEHNRLYWYRQTLGQGPEFLTYFQNEAQLEKSRLLSDRFSAERPKGSFSTLEIQRTEQGDSAMYLCASSSPSRGNTIYFGEGSWLTVV.

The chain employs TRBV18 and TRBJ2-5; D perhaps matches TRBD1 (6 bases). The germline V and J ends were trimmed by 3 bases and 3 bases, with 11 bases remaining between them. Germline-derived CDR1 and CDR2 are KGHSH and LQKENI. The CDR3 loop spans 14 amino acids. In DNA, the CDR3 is TGTGCCAGCTCACCCTCGACAGGAAAAGAGACCCAGTACTTC. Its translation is CASSPSTGKETQYF. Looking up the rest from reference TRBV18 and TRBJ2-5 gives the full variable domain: NAGVMQNPRHLVRRRGQEARLRCSPMKGHSHVYWYRQLPEEGLKFMVYLQKENIIDESGMPKERFSAEFPKEGPSILRIQQVVRGDSAAYFCASSPSTGKETQYFGPGTRLLVL.

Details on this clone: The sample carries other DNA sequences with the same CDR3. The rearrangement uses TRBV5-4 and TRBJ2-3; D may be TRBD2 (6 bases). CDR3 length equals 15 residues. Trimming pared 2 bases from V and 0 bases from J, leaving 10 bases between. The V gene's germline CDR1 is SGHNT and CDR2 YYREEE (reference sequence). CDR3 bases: TGTGCCAGCAGCTTTGGTGGGACTAGCACAGATACGCAGTATTTT. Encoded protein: CASSFGGTSTDTQYF. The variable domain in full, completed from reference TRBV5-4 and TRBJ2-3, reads ETGVTQSPTHLIKTRGQQVTLRCSSQSGHNTVSWYQQALGQGPQFIFQYYREEENGRGNFPPRFSGLQFPNYSSELNVNALELDDSALYLCASSFGGTSTDTQYFGPGTRLTVL.

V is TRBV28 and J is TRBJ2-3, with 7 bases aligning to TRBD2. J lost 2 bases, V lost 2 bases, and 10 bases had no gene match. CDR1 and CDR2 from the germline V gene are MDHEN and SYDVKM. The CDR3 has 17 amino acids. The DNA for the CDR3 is TGTGCCAGCAGTTTAGTTCGACTAGCCCTTTACACAGATACGCAGTATTTT. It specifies CASSLVRLALYTDTQYF.

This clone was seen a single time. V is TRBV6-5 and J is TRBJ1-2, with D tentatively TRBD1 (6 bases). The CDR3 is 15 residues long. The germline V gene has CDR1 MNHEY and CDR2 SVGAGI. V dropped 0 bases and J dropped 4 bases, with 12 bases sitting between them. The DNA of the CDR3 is TGTGCCAGCAGTTACTCTGGGACACCTTTCTATGGCTACACCTTC. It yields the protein CASSYSGTPFYGYTF.

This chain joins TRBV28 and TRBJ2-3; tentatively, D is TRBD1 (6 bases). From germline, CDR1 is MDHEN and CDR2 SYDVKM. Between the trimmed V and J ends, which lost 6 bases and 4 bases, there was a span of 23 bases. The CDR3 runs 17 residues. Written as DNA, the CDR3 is TGTGCCAGCAGCGATCTGGGCGGCAGGACAGTATCAGATACGCAGTATTTT. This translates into CASSDLGGRTVSDTQYF.

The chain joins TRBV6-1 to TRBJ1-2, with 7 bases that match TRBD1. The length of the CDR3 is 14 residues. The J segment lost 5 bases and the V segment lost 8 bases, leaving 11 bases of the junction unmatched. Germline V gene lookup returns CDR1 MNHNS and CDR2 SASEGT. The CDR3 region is CASRQTGLGYGYTF. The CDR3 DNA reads TGTGCCAGCCGCCAGACAGGGCTGGGGTATGGCTACACCTTC.